This TCR beta chain was profiled in a study of blood T cells in healthy people across ages. Alongside a J-beta primer mix, a sample-barcoded 5' primer served in a second PCR lasting roughly 6 to 12 cycles. TCRdb reprocessed the 5' RACE reads via MiXCR and lists one record per CDR3 protein. The sample yields around 800,000 distinct CDR3 sequences, approximately 67% seen once. V was cut by 1 base and J by 1 base, with 8 bases left in between. Per germline, CDR1 MNHEY and CDR2 SMNVEV (reference sequence). The CDR3 is 15 residues long. The gene calls are TRBV27 and TRBJ2-1; unclear D gene. Material for sequencing was blood. The receptor was derived from a man in his thirties or forties in good health. The CDR3 sequence: CASSLFPASYNEQFF. Written as DNA, the CDR3 is TGTGCCAGCAGTTTATTTCCAGCTTCCTACAATGAGCAGTTCTTC.